Each of the 26 T cell receptor beta chains below was sequenced from the same sample in a study of T cell responses to AZD1222 COVID-19 vaccine. Libraries were prepared by immunoSEQ multiplex PCR; TCRdb keeps only in-frame clonotypes and omits some of them. The sample lists 120,000 or so clones; roughly 84% were seen once. Sequenced material: peripheral blood, taken 28 days after the second AZD1222 dose. Source of these receptors: an adult who received the AZD1222 COVID-19 vaccine.

This CDR3 reads CASRVAQSGELFF. The CDR3 DNA sequence: TGTGCCAGCAGGGTAGCGCAGTCCGGGGAGCTGTTTTTT. The rearrangement links TRBV7-9 to TRBJ2-2; weak D call: TRBD2 (5 bases). There are 13 residues in the CDR3. Germline lookup yields CDR1 SEHNR and CDR2 FQNEAQ (reference sequence). V lost 6 bases and J lost 6, with 11 bases in between.

V is TRBV28 and J is TRBJ1-3, with unresolved D. With 2 bases removed from V and 3 bases from J, the gap between germline ends came to 11 bases. This CDR3 is 15 amino acids long. Germline CDR1 MDHEN, CDR2 SYDVKM. The CDR3 region has the DNA TGTGCCAGCAGTTTAGTGCTCACCCTTGGAAACACCATATATTTT. This encodes CASSLVLTLGNTIYF.

V and J are TRBV5-1 and TRBJ2-3; maybe TRBD1 (5 bases). Germline V gene lookup returns CDR1 SGHRS and CDR2 YFSETQ. V was clipped by 4 bases and J by 0 bases, with 15 bases between them. CDR3 length: 16 amino acids. The CDR3 loop reads CASSTAIDSSTDTQYF. The CDR3 bases are TGCGCCAGCAGCACAGCGATAGACAGTAGCACAGATACGCAGTATTTT.

This sequence joins TRBV27 and TRBJ2-4; D possibly corresponds to TRBD1 (6 bases). The length of the CDR3 is 18 residues. CDR1 is MNHEY, CDR2 SMNVEV, per germline (reference sequence). V shed 5 bases and J shed 0 bases, with 20 bases lying between them. The CDR3 region is CASSGLTGPLLAKNIQYF. In DNA form, the CDR3 reads TGTGCCAGCAGTGGCCTAACAGGGCCCCTTTTAGCCAAAAACATTCAGTACTTC.

This clone was found once. V gene TRBV28 combines with J gene TRBJ2-7, with D tentatively TRBD2 (6 bases). Germline V gene lookup returns CDR1 MDHEN and CDR2 SYDVKM. The CDR3 is 14 amino acids. V shed 3 bases and J shed 2 bases, with 11 bases lying between them. This CDR3 is CASSFSIAAYEQYF. The CDR3 DNA reads as TGTGCCAGCAGTTTCTCGATAGCGGCCTACGAGCAGTACTTC.

The chain links TRBV5-6 to TRBJ2-3, with unresolved D. CDR3 size: 13 residues. V lost 2 bases, J lost 2 bases, and 6 bases lay in between. The germline V gene has CDR1 SGHDT and CDR2 YYEEEE. CDR3 in amino acids: CASSFPATDTQYF. As DNA, the CDR3 is TGTGCCAGCAGCTTTCCGGCCACAGATACGCAGTATTTT.

This chain connects TRBV28 to TRBJ2-7, with D hard to call. V lost 6 bases, J lost 0 bases, and 9 bases lay in between. Germline CDR1 and CDR2: MDHEN and SYDVKM. The CDR3 length is 13 residues. The CDR3 nucleotides are TGTGCCAGCAGCTTGGGCCACTCCTACGAGCAGTACTTC. This encodes CASSLGHSYEQYF.

The rearrangement uses TRBV1 and TRBJ1-2; the table's D call TRBD1 went unverified against the DNA. TRBV1 is designated a pseudogene. The CDR3 consists of 15 residues. CDR3 loop: CTSSLIFSRVYGYTF. CDR3 DNA: TGCACCAGCAGCCTAATTTTTTCCAGGGTTTATGGCTACACCTTC.

The chain recombines TRBV7-9 with TRBJ1-3; D unresolved. Trimming pared 10 bases from V and 4 bases from J, leaving 14 bases between. This CDR3 contains 13 residues. Germline-derived CDR1 and CDR2 are SEHNR and FQNEAQ (reference sequence). CDR3 loop: CAIQRVGGNTIYF. The CDR3 DNA is TGTGCCATCCAGAGGGTCGGGGGAAACACCATATATTTT.

The rearrangement uses TRBV4-1 and TRBJ1-2; 7 positions agree with TRBD1. The CDR3 consists of 16 residues. From germline, CDR1 is MGHRA and CDR2 YSYEKL. V shed 1 base and J 4 bases; nucleotides not matched to a gene: 9. CDR3: CASSQVLKGAAYGYTF. The DNA of the CDR3 is TGCGCCAGCAGCCAAGTTTTAAAGGGGGCGGCCTATGGCTACACCTTC.

This rearrangement joins TRBV6-5 to TRBJ1-2, with 7 bases matching TRBD1. Looked up from germline, CDR1 is MNHEY and CDR2 is SVGAGI. The CDR3 is 14 residues long. Losses at the gene ends were 2 bases for V and 2 bases for J; bases not matched to a gene: 2. This CDR3 reads CASSYRTGNYGYTF. CDR3 in DNA: TGTGCCAGCAGTTACCGGACAGGAAACTATGGCTACACCTTC.

The rearrangement uses TRBV27 and TRBJ2-3; D remains ambiguous. The CDR3 extends over 15 amino acids. Trimming pared 2 bases from V and 2 bases from J, leaving 11 bases between. Germline CDR1 reads MNHEY; CDR2 reads SMNVEV (reference sequence). The CDR3: CASSLVAYPTDTQYF. The CDR3 DNA reads TGTGCCAGCAGTTTAGTAGCATATCCCACAGATACGCAGTATTTT.

The chain employs TRBV6-6 and TRBJ1-2; 9 nucleotides line up with TRBD1. The V segment lost 6 bases and the J segment 4 bases; nucleotides outside the gene matches: 12. Germline V CDR1 and CDR2: MNHNY, SVGAGI (reference sequence). The CDR3 loop spans 16 amino acids. CDR3 protein: CASSSGTGIPSYGYTF. The CDR3 region has the DNA TGTGCCAGCAGCTCCGGGACAGGGATCCCCTCCTATGGCTACACCTTC.

The rearrangement joins TRBV7-8 to TRBJ2-2; the match to TRBD2 covers 7 bases. The V segment lost 1 base and the J segment 5 bases; nucleotides outside the gene matches: 7. Germline V gene sequence: CDR1 SGHVS, CDR2 FQNEAQ. The CDR3 loop spans 16 amino acids. The CDR3 here is CASSLGAGVGTGELFF. The CDR3 DNA reads as TGTGCCAGCAGCTTAGGGGCGGGAGTGGGGACCGGGGAGCTGTTTTTT.

The rearrangement uses TRBV4-3 and TRBJ2-3; TRBD2 agrees at 9 bases. J lost 1 base, V lost 1 base, and 6 bases had no gene match. From germline, CDR1 is LGHNA and CDR2 YSLEER. The CDR3 consists of 17 residues. The CDR3 is CASSQAIGGGGTDTQYF. In DNA form, the CDR3 reads TGCGCCAGCAGCCAAGCTATTGGCGGGGGGGGCACAGATACGCAGTATTTT.

The V gene is TRBV18, the J gene TRBJ1-1; 8 nucleotides line up with TRBD1. Trimming removed 4 bases from V and 4 bases from J; junction bases left unmatched: 5. The germline V gene has CDR1 KGHSH and CDR2 LQKENI. This CDR3 is 14 amino acids long. CDR3 residues: CASSRGQGSTEAFF. The DNA for the CDR3 is TGTGCCAGCTCACGCGGACAGGGAAGCACTGAAGCTTTCTTT.

The chain joins TRBV10-2 to TRBJ1-5, with TRBD1 identical over 8 bases. This CDR3 is 17 amino acids long. V lost 0 bases, J lost 4 bases, and 8 bases stayed unmatched. The germline V gene has CDR1 WSHSY and CDR2 SAAADI. The CDR3: CASSESPQTGVNQPQHF. The DNA for the CDR3 is TGCGCCAGCAGTGAGTCGCCCCAGACAGGGGTTAATCAGCCCCAGCATTTT.

The chain employs TRBV24-1 and TRBJ1-1, with 8 positions matching TRBD1. The ends lost 7 bases at V and 2 bases at J; junction bases unmatched: 8. CDR1 KGHDR and CDR2 SFDVKD come from the germline V gene. The length of the CDR3 is 15 residues. This CDR3 reads CATRGSDRGNTEAFF. CDR3 sequence (DNA): TGTGCCACCAGGGGGTCAGACAGGGGAAACACTGAAGCTTTCTTT.

The chain has TRBV6-2 or TRBV6-3 and TRBJ2-7; TRBD1 agrees at 7 bases. The V and J ends lost 5 bases and 2 bases, in that order; junction bases with no gene match: 3. CDR3 length: 13 amino acids. CDR1 and CDR2 (germline): MNHEY, SVGEGT. In nucleotides, the CDR3 is TGTGCCAGCAGTACAGGGGCGGCCTACGAGCAGTACTTC. Translated, it gives CASSTGAAYEQYF.

This clone turned up a few times. The genes are TRBV6-5 and TRBJ2-3; 8 bases map to TRBD2. Germline CDR1 MNHEY, CDR2 SVGAGI. CDR3 length: 14 residues. V gave up 7 bases and J gave up 5 bases; unmatched junction bases: 8. The CDR3 nucleotides read TGTGCCAGCAATCGAGCGGGGGTGAGAGATACGCAGTATTTT. This translates into CASNRAGVRDTQYF.

This chain uses TRBV24-1 with TRBJ1-2; D is ambiguous. CDR1 KGHDR and CDR2 SFDVKD come from the germline V gene. V was cut by 0 bases and J by 8 bases, with 12 bases left in between. The CDR3 has 14 residues. The CDR3 spells CATSDLRHGKGYTF. CDR3 nucleotide sequence: TGTGCCACCAGTGATTTGCGGCACGGAAAAGGCTACACCTTC.

Relative to its sample, this clone is large (0.1 to 1%). CDR3 amino acids: CASSSIYPRPNSHPFEETQYF. In nucleotides, the CDR3 is TGTGCCAGCAGTTCCATTTATCCCCGACCCAACAGTCACCCCTTCGAAGAGACCCAGTACTTC. V and J are TRBV27 and TRBJ2-5; D unresolved. Trimming took 4 bases from V and 3 from J, leaving 33 bases between them. The germline V gene has CDR1 MNHEY and CDR2 SMNVEV (reference sequence). The length of the CDR3 is 21 residues.

DNA of the CDR3: TGTGCCAGTAGTTACGTCCGGTACACAAGCTCTGGAAACACCATATATTTT. As protein: CASSYVRYTSSGNTIYF. The J gene is TRBJ1-3, the V gene TRBV19, with no clear D. Trimming removed 5 bases at V and 0 bases at J, with 17 bases between. The CDR3 is 17 residues long. The germline gives CDR1 LNHDA, CDR2 SQIVND (reference sequence).

The V call is TRBV6-5, the J call TRBJ2-1; 8 bases match TRBD2. This CDR3 spans 15 amino acids. J was trimmed by 3 bases and V by 4 bases; bases with no gene match: 5. Germline V gene data show CDR1 as MNHEY and CDR2 as SVGAGI. CDR3 amino acids: CASSSGAGDYNEQFF. The CDR3 bases are TGTGCCAGCAGTTCGGGAGCGGGAGACTACAATGAGCAGTTCTTC.

J is TRBJ1-5 and V is TRBV6-4; D is unclear. This CDR3 has 15 residues. The V end was cut by 0 bases, the J end by 3 bases, with 9 bases between. From germline, CDR1 is MRHNA and CDR2 SNTAGT. CDR3: CASSDSRRPNQPQHF. The CDR3 nucleotides read TGTGCCAGCAGTGACTCGCGGAGACCCAATCAGCCCCAGCATTTT.

Only one count was recorded for this clone. The chain employs TRBV27 and TRBJ2-2; 9 nucleotides align to TRBD1. The CDR3 has 15 residues. Germline V CDR1 and CDR2: MNHEY, SMNVEV (reference sequence). V trimming: 8 bases; J trimming: 5 bases; junction bases outside the gene matches: 9. The CDR3 DNA sequence: TGTGCCAGCGGCAAGGGGGACAGGGTGACCGGGGAGCTGTTTTTT. It codes for CASGKGDRVTGELFF.